These 8 T cell receptor beta chains originate from one sample sequenced in a study of T cell responses to AZD1222 COVID-19 vaccine. This table comes from immunoSEQ multiplex PCR, and its TCRdb copy is limited to in-frame clones, with some not included. The sample holds about 93,000 clones, just over 85% seen once. The sequenced sample was peripheral blood, obtained on day 0 of AZD1222 vaccination. These receptors all stem from an adult in good health.

The CDR3 loop reads CSASTSGSFPGELFF. The CDR3 bases are TGCAGTGCTAGTACTAGCGGGAGTTTCCCCGGGGAGCTGTTTTTT. The chain combines TRBV20-1 with TRBJ2-2, with 11 bases lining up with TRBD2. Germline V CDR1 and CDR2: DFQATT, SNEGSKA (reference sequence). CDR3 length equals 15 residues. With 3 bases clipped from V and 6 bases from J, the junction kept 6 bases outside the gene matches.

The gene calls are TRBV20-1 and TRBJ1-2; a weak D match, TRBD1 (6 bases). The CDR3 runs 9 residues. The germline V gene encodes CDR1 DFQATT and CDR2 SNEGSKA (reference sequence). With 3 bases removed from V and 13 bases from J, the gap between germline ends came to 9 bases. The CDR3: CSASLGGTF. The CDR3 DNA follows: TGCAGTGCTAGTTTAGGGGGCACCTTC.

The gene calls are TRBV6-5 and TRBJ2-2; the D gene is possibly TRBD1 (5 bases). V was shortened by 6 bases and J by 5 bases, with 16 bases between the two germline ends. Germline V lookup: CDR1 MNHEY, CDR2 SVGAGI. The CDR3 contains 15 residues. CDR3 loop: CASRAWGDQTGELFF. The CDR3 bases are TGTGCCAGCAGGGCGTGGGGCGATCAAACCGGGGAGCTGTTTTTT.

The chain recombines TRBV11-2 with TRBJ2-7, with 7 bases lining up with TRBD1. The CDR3 runs 15 residues. The germline V gene has CDR1 SGHAT and CDR2 FQNNGV. J gave up 4 bases and V 6 bases, and 12 bases lay outside the gene matches. The CDR3 region is CASSTHRGSGYEQYF. CDR3 coding DNA: TGTGCCAGCAGTACACACAGGGGATCCGGGTACGAGCAGTACTTC. The full variable domain, rest sourced from reference TRBV11-2 and TRBJ2-7, is EAGVAQSPRYKIIEKRQSVAFWCNPISGHATLYWYQQILGQGPKLLIQFQNNGVVDDSQLPKDRFSAERLKGVDSTLKIQPAKLEDSAVYLCASSTHRGSGYEQYFGPGTRLTVT.

There are a few counts of this clone. V is TRBV3-1 (or the pseudogene TRBV3-2) and J is TRBJ2-7, with a tentative D call TRBD2 (5 bases). Germline CDR1 reads LGHDT; CDR2 reads YNNKEL (reference sequence). The CDR3 sequence is 14 residues long. The ends were cut back, 0 bases at V and 1 base at J, with 7 bases in the middle. CDR3 sequence reads: CASSQDGISYEQYF. The CDR3 DNA follows: TGTGCCAGCAGCCAAGACGGGATTTCCTACGAGCAGTACTTC.

The genes are TRBV5-4 and TRBJ1-1; a weak D match, TRBD1 (6 bases). This CDR3 has 16 amino acids. The V end lost 1 base, the J end lost 6 bases, and 19 bases lay between the germline ends. Looked up from germline, CDR1 is SGHNT and CDR2 is YYREEE (reference sequence). The CDR3 coding sequence is TGTGCCAGCAGCTTGTGGGCAGGAGGGGGGAAAGCTGAAGCTTTCTTT. Residues: CASSLWAGGGKAEAFF. The whole variable domain, remainder taken from reference TRBV5-4 and TRBJ1-1, is ETGVTQSPTHLIKTRGQQVTLRCSSQSGHNTVSWYQQALGQGPQFIFQYYREEENGRGNFPPRFSGLQFPNYSSELNVNALELDDSALYLCASSLWAGGGKAEAFFGQGTRLTVV.

The rearrangement links TRBV9 to TRBJ2-7, with D perhaps TRBD1 or TRBD2 (5 bases each). Germline CDR1 and CDR2: SGDLS and YYNGEE. Between the trimmed V and J ends, which lost 4 bases and 2 bases, there was a span of 13 bases. This CDR3 contains 14 residues. CDR3 region: CASSTAGAAYEQYF. For the CDR3, the DNA is TGTGCCAGCAGCACAGCCGGGGCCGCCTACGAGCAGTACTTC. Using reference TRBV9 and TRBJ2-7 for the parts outside the CDR3, the full variable domain is DSGVTQTPKHLITATGQRVTLRCSPRSGDLSVYWYQQSLDQGLQFLIQYYNGEERAKGNILERFSAQQFPDLHSELNLSSLELGDSALYFCASSTAGAAYEQYFGPGTRLTVT.

The V call is TRBV19, the J call TRBJ1-2, with D tentatively TRBD1 (6 bases). The CDR3 extends over 14 amino acids. Trimming took 1 base from V and 6 from J, leaving 12 bases between them. In germline, CDR1 is LNHDA, CDR2 SQIVND (reference sequence). The CDR3 DNA reads TGTGCCAGTAGTATAGTGGGGGCGAAGGATGGCTACACCTTC. It translates to CASSIVGAKDGYTF.